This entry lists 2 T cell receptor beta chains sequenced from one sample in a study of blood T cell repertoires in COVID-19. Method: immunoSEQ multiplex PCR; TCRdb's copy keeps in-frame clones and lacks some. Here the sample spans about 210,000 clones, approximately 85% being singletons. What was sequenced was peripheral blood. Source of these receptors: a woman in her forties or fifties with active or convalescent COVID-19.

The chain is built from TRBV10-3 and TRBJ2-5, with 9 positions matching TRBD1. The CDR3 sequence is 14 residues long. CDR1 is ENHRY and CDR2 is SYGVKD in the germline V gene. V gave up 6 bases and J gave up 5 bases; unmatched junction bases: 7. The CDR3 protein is CAISLGQGLETQYF. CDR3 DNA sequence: TGTGCCATCAGCCTGGGACAGGGATTGGAGACCCAGTACTTC.

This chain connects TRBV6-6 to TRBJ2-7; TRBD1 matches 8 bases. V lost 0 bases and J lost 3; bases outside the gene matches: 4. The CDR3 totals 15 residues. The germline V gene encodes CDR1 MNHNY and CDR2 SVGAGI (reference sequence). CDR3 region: CASSYSRTGHYEQYF. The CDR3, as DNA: TGTGCCAGCAGTTACTCCCGGACAGGGCACTACGAGCAGTACTTC.